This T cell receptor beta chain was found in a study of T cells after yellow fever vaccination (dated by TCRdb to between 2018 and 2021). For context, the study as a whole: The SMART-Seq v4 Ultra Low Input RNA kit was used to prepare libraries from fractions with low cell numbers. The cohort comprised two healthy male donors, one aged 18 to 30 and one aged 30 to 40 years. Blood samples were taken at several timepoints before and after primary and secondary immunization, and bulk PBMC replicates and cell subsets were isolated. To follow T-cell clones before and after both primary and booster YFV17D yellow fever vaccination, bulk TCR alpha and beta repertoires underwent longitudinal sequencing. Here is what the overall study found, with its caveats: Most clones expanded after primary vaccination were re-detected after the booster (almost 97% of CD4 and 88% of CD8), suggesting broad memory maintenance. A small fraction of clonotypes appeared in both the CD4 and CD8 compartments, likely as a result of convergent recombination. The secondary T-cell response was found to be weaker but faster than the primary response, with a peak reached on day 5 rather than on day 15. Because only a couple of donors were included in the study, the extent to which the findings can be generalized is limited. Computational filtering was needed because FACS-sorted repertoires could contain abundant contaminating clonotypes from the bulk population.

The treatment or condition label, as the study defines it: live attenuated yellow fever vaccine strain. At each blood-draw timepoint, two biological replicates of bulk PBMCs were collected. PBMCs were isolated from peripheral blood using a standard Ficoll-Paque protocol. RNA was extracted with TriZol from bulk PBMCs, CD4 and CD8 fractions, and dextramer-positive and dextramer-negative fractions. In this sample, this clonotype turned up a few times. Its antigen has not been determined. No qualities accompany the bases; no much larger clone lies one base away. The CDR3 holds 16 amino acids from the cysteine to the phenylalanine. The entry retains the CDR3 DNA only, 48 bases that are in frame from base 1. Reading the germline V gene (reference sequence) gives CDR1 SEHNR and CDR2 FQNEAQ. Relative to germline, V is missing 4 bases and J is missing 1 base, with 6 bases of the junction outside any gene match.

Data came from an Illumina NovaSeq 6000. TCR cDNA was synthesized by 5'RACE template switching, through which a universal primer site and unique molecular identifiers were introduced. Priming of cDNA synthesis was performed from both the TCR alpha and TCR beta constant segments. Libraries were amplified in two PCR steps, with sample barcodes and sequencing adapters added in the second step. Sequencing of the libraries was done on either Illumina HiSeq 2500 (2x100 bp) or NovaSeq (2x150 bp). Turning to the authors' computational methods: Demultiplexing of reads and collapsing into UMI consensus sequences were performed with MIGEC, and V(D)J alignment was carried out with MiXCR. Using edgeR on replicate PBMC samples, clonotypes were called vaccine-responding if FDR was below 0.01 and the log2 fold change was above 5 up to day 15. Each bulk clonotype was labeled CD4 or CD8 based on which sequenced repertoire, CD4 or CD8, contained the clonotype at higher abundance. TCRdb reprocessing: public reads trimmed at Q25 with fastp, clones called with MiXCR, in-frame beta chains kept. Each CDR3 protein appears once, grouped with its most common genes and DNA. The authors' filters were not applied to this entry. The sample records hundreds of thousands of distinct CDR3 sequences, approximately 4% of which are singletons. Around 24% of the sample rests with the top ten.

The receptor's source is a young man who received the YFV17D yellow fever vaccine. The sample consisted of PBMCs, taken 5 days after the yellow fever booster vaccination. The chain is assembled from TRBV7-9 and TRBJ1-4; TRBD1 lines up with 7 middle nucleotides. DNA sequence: TGTGCCAGCAGCTGGAGACAGGGTCGAACTAATGAAAAACTGTTTTTT. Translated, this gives CASSWRQGRTNEKLFF.